Shown below are 22 T cell receptor beta chains from a single sample sequenced in a study of identical twins. From the 5' RACE reads, TCRdb called clonotypes with MiXCR, one entry per CDR3 protein. The data hold nearly 200,000 distinct CDR3 sequences, with more than 15% observed a single time. These data were likewise used in another study, on T cells expressing NK-cell markers.

The specimen was CD8+ T cells sorted from blood. The receptor source for this set is a young woman in good health.

V is TRBV29-1 and J is TRBJ1-1, with 7 positions matching TRBD1. CDR3 length equals 10 residues. Unmatched junction bases numbered 2, after V lost 6 bases and J lost 7 bases. Germline V gives CDR1 SQVTM, CDR2 ANQGSEA. In DNA form, the CDR3 reads TGCAGCGTCTGGGACAGTGAAGCTTTCTTT. Amino acid sequence: CSVWDSEAFF.

This chain connects TRBV29-1 to TRBJ2-7, with D hard to call. Trimming removed 2 bases at V and 0 bases at J, with 8 bases between. The CDR3 is 13 residues long. In germline, CDR1 is SQVTM, CDR2 ANQGSEA. Written as DNA, the CDR3 is TGCAGCGTTGAAATCATGAGCTCCTACGAGCAGTACTTC. As protein: CSVEIMSSYEQYF.

This clonotype came up many times. The gene calls are TRBV7-8 and TRBJ2-5; 13 nucleotides match TRBD2. Germline V CDR1 and CDR2: SGHVS, FQNEAQ. This CDR3 spans 16 amino acids. Trimming removed 5 bases from V and 5 bases from J; junction bases left unmatched: 8. CDR3 in amino acids: CASSAGLAGPRETQYF. The CDR3 bases are TGTGCCAGCAGCGCGGGACTAGCGGGGCCCAGGGAGACCCAGTACTTC. Full variable domain (outside the CDR3, taken from reference TRBV7-8 and TRBJ2-5): GAGVSQSPRYKVAKRGQDVALRCDPISGHVSLFWYQQALGQGPEFLTYFQNEAQLDKSGLPSDRFFAERPEGSVSTLKIQRTQQEDSAVYLCASSAGLAGPRETQYFGPGTRLLVL.

V usage is TRBV12-3 or TRBV12-4 and J usage is TRBJ2-7; D ambiguous. V lost 4 bases, J lost 5 bases, and 12 bases lay in between. CDR3 length equals 13 residues. CDR3 in amino acids: CASSWSEDHEQYF. DNA for the CDR3: TGTGCCAGCAGTTGGTCTGAGGACCACGAGCAGTACTTC.

This clonotype was counted between two and nine times. CDR3 sequence: CASSQTSGGHYGYTF. In DNA form, the CDR3 reads TGTGCCAGCAGTCAAACCTCAGGGGGCCATTATGGCTACACCTTC. The chain employs TRBV7-9 and TRBJ1-2; 8 bases line up with TRBD1. With V trimmed by 6 bases and J by 5 bases, 11 bases remained unmatched. This CDR3 region has 15 residues. Germline loops: CDR1 SEHNR, CDR2 FQNEAQ (reference sequence).

This clonotype was observed a handful of times. V and J are TRBV9 and TRBJ2-2; D is unresolved. The CDR3 length is 12 residues. The germline V and J ends were trimmed by 5 bases and 6 bases, with 8 bases remaining between them. Per the germline V gene, CDR1 is SGDLS and CDR2 is YYNGEE. The CDR3 is CASRALAGELFF. As DNA, the CDR3 is TGTGCCAGCAGGGCCCTGGCCGGGGAGCTGTTTTTT.

This clonotype was recorded at least ten times. This chain links TRBV12-3 or TRBV12-4 with TRBJ1-1; perhaps TRBD1 as D (5 bases). The CDR3 is 12 residues long. V gave up 10 bases and J gave up 1 base, with 10 bases separating them. As DNA, the CDR3 is TGTGCCACGACAGCCTCGAACACTGAAGCTTTCTTT. Protein sequence: CATTASNTEAFF.

This clonotype was seen more than once but under ten times. The chain employs TRBV6-2 or TRBV6-3 and TRBJ2-7; tentative D call: TRBD1 (6 bases). This CDR3 region has 13 residues. V shed 5 bases and J shed 4 bases, with 12 bases lying between them. Germline values: CDR1 MNHEY, CDR2 SVGEGT. The CDR3 region has the DNA TGTGCCAGCAGTCCGGGACACCTTTACGAGCAGTACTTC. As protein: CASSPGHLYEQYF.

This clonotype was seen at least ten times. The V gene is TRBV20-1, the J gene TRBJ2-5; TRBD2 might be the D (5 bases). Trimming shortened V by 0 bases and J by 4 bases, and 12 bases separated the two germline ends. The CDR3 runs to 14 residues. Germline values: CDR1 DFQATT, CDR2 SNEGSKA (reference sequence). CDR3 residues: CSARDTASGETQYF. As DNA, the CDR3 is TGCAGTGCTAGAGATACTGCGAGCGGAGAGACCCAGTACTTC.

A few counts support this clonotype. The genes are TRBV14 and TRBJ2-3; 12 bases are a match to TRBD2. The J segment lost 5 bases and the V segment lost 4 bases, leaving 7 bases of the junction unmatched. This CDR3 has 16 amino acids. CDR1 and CDR2 (germline): SGHDN, FVKESK. CDR3: CASSPLTSGGVDTQYF. CDR3 DNA: TGTGCCAGCAGCCCACTGACTAGCGGGGGAGTAGATACGCAGTATTTT.

This clonotype has just a few counts. The chain couples TRBV12-3 or TRBV12-4 to TRBJ2-7; D is undetermined. CDR3 size: 13 residues. The V and J ends lost 8 bases and 3 bases respectively, with 14 bases between them. The CDR3 coding sequence is TGTGCCAGCCGAGAACTCAATTACTACGAGCAGTACTTC. Its protein product is CASRELNYYEQYF.

This clonotype was seen a few times. The rearrangement links TRBV10-2 to TRBJ2-5, with 8 positions matching TRBD2. V was clipped by 3 bases and J by 1 base; unmatched bases: 1. Germline assignment: CDR1 WSHSY and CDR2 SAAADI. This CDR3 comprises 14 residues. CDR3 nucleotides: TGCGCCAGCAGTGAAGGACTAGCCCAAGAGACCCAGTACTTC. Translation: CASSEGLAQETQYF.

The chain combines TRBV9 with TRBJ1-6, with TRBD1 identical over 9 bases. Germline loops: CDR1 SGDLS, CDR2 YYNGEE. This CDR3 region has 15 residues. The trim removed 3 bases at V and 10 bases at J, leaving 8 bases unmatched. CDR3 loop: CASSGLDRGGSPLHF. The CDR3 bases are TGTGCCAGCAGCGGCCTGGACAGGGGTGGGTCACCCCTCCACTTT.

The rearrangement uses TRBV15 and TRBJ1-1, with no clear D. This CDR3 has 14 residues. V was clipped by 2 bases and J by 7 bases, with 14 bases between them. CDR1 is LNHNV, CDR2 YYDKDF, per germline (reference sequence). CDR3 loop: CATSRRNTGLEAFF. The CDR3 nucleotides read TGTGCCACCAGCAGACGAAACACTGGTCTTGAAGCTTTCTTT.

The V call is TRBV7-9, the J call TRBJ2-3; no firm D call. Germline lookup yields CDR1 SEHNR and CDR2 FQNEAQ (reference sequence). The CDR3 contains 15 residues. Trimming took 2 bases from V and 5 from J, leaving 14 bases between them. CDR3 amino acids: CASSLYSRLGDTQYF. The CDR3 DNA reads as TGTGCCAGCAGCTTATATAGCAGGTTGGGAGATACGCAGTATTTT.

This chain connects TRBV6-1 to TRBJ2-5, with TRBD2 as a possible D gene (6 bases). Germline V gene data show CDR1 as MNHNS and CDR2 as SASEGT. This CDR3 has 15 amino acids. Trimming stripped 7 bases from V and 5 bases from J, with 20 bases between. CDR3 in DNA: TGTGCCAGCACCCTGGGAGTTTCCGGAGGGGAGACCCAGTACTTC. It is translated as CASTLGVSGGETQYF.

This chain uses TRBV4-3 with TRBJ2-7; D is possibly TRBD1 or TRBD2 (6 bases each). There are 15 residues in the CDR3. Germline V gene lookup returns CDR1 LGHNA and CDR2 YSLEER. Trimming removed 6 bases at V and 3 bases at J, with 18 bases between. The CDR3: CASSPTGGTYYEQYF. DNA of the CDR3: TGCGCCAGCAGTCCGACTGGCGGGACATACTACGAGCAGTACTTC.

V and J are TRBV27 and TRBJ2-5; D might be TRBD2 (6 bases). V shed 2 bases and J shed 2 bases, with 9 bases lying between them. The germline gives CDR1 MNHEY, CDR2 SMNVEV (reference sequence). The CDR3 is 14 residues long. DNA for the CDR3: TGTGCCAGCAGTTTACGCGGGGAGCAAGAGACCCAGTACTTC. It translates to CASSLRGEQETQYF.

The rearrangement links TRBV11-2 to TRBJ2-3; weak D call: TRBD2 (6 bases). The CDR3 has 15 amino acids. Germline V gives CDR1 SGHAT, CDR2 FQNNGV. Deletions cut 8 bases from V and 6 bases from J, with 21 bases between. This CDR3 is CASGTGTLVLDTQYF. The CDR3 DNA is TGTGCCAGCGGTACCGGGACTTTGGTTTTGGATACGCAGTATTTT.

V is TRBV3-1 and J is TRBJ1-1, with unresolved D. This CDR3 has 17 residues. From germline, CDR1 is LGHDT and CDR2 YNNKEL (reference sequence). The V gene lost 1 base and the J gene lost 0 bases, with 15 bases spanning the gap. The CDR3 nucleotides are TGTGCCAGCAGCCAAGTACGCGGTATAGAAATGAACACTGAAGCTTTCTTT. Protein product: CASSQVRGIEMNTEAFF.

The rearrangement joins TRBV7-8 to TRBJ2-1, with 10 bases lining up with TRBD1. The length of the CDR3 is 14 residues. V was pared by 3 bases and J by 7 bases, with 3 bases of the junction left unmatched. Germline assignment: CDR1 SGHVS and CDR2 FQNEAQ. The CDR3 sequence is CASSFRTGGNEQFF. CDR3 DNA sequence: TGTGCCAGCAGCTTCAGGACAGGGGGGAATGAGCAGTTCTTC.

This clonotype has ten or more counts. The J gene is TRBJ2-7, the V gene TRBV6-5, with 11 bases fitting TRBD2. The CDR3 has 15 residues. The junction had 5 bases not matched to a gene; V was cut back by 0 bases and J by 7 bases. Per the germline V gene, CDR1 is MNHEY and CDR2 is SVGAGI. As DNA, the CDR3 is TGTGCCAGCAGTTACTCCGGACTAGCGGGCTTTGAGCAGTACTTC. Translating gives CASSYSGLAGFEQYF.